This T cell receptor beta chain was documented in a study of blood T cells in healthy people across ages. Through a sample-barcoded 5' primer and a J-beta primer mix, a second PCR was run for roughly 7 to 12 cycles. TCRdb re-derived calls from the 5' RACE reads in MiXCR, one entry per CDR3 protein. The repertoire holds about a million distinct CDR3 sequences, with roughly two fifths as singletons. Donors were healthy Caucasian individuals from Russia aged roughly 6 to 95. RNA extraction gave at least 5.5 micrograms of total RNA per sample. The specimen sequenced was blood. The sequence was collected from a man younger than 35 in good health.

The CDR3 sequence is CSARDQGWDEQYF. CDR3 in DNA: TGCAGTGCTAGAGATCAGGGTTGGGATGAGCAGTACTTC. The chain couples TRBV20-1 to TRBJ2-7; tentative D call: TRBD1 (5 bases). CDR3 size: 13 residues. The ends were cut back, 0 bases at V and 7 bases at J, with 13 bases in the middle. CDR1 is DFQATT, CDR2 SNEGSKA, per germline (reference sequence).